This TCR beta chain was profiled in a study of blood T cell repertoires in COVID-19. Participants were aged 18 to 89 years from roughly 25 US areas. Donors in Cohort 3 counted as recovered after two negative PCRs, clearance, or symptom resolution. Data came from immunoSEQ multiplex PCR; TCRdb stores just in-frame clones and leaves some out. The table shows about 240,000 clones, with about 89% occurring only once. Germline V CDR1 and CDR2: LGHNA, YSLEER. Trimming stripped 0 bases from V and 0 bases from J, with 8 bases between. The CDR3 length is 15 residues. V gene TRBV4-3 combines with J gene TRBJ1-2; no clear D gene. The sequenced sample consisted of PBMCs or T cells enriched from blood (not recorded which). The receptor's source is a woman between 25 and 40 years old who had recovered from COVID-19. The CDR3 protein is CASSQELVANYGYTF. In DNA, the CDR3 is TGCGCCAGCAGCCAAGAATTGGTAGCTAACTATGGCTACACCTTC.